This T cell receptor beta chain was documented in a study of blood T cell repertoires in COVID-19. Study as a whole: The United States, Italy and Spain supplied acute and convalescent COVID-19 samples. Sources were T cells, B-cell-depleted T cells, or PBMCs; the material itself was cDNA or gDNA.

Methods used by the authors: Quantification of nucleated cells was approximated via reference gene primer amplification. Sequencing was performed with immunoSEQ multiplex PCR; in TCRdb, only in-frame clones are kept and a portion is missing. D and trimming come from the DNA, and the V and J calls and clone size come from that table. The data hold about 52,000 clones, with approximately 85% observed a single time. V lost 9 bases and J lost 0, with 9 bases in between. This CDR3 contains 14 residues. Germline V gives CDR1 MDHEN, CDR2 SYDVKM. The TCR comes from a woman aged 80 or older with acute or convalescent COVID-19. The specimen sequenced was peripheral blood. The chain links TRBV28 to TRBJ2-6, with D hard to call. CDR3 in amino acids: CARSFFSGANVLTF. CDR3 DNA: TGTGCCAGGAGCTTTTTCTCTGGGGCCAACGTCCTGACTTTC.